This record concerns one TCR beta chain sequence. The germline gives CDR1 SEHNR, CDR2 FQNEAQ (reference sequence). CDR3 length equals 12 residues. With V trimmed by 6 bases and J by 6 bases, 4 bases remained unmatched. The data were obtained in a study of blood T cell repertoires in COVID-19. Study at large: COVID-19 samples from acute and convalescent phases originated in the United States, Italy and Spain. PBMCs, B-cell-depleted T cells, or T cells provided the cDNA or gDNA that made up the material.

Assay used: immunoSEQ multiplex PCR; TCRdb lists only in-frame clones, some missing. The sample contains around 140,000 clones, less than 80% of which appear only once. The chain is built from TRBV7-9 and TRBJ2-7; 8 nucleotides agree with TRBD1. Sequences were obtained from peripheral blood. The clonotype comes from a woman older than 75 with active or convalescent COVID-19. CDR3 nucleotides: TGTGCCAGCAGGGCAGGGGGCGGCGAGCAGTACTTC. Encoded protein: CASRAGGGEQYF.